This T cell receptor (beta chain) was observed in a study of cytomegalovirus exposure and HLA in healthy donors. Study-wide results and caveats: Reportedly, fewer N-insertions than the roughly 700-donor mean appeared in an Asian-associated ancestry cluster in a later analysis. An analysis was carried out at a later point. It showed that HLA-associated TCR beta chains were more clonally expanded than equally common non-associated chains.

Comments on this clone: The antigen is unknown.

The PCR ran on 60 Vbeta and 13 Jbeta primers. Method: immunoSEQ multiplex PCR; TCRdb's copy keeps in-frame clones and lacks some. The sample comprises 200,000 or so clones, over 60% of which are singletons, and around 1.8% rests with the top ten. The CDR3 length is 15 residues. V dropped 3 bases and J dropped 4; count of bases not matched to a gene: 4. Germline V gives CDR1 LNHNV, CDR2 YYDKDF (reference sequence). The sequence was obtained from a man aged 18 to 29 in good health and CMV-seronegative. Sequencing was done on a sample of PBMCs. The genes are TRBV15 and TRBJ1-3; TRBD1 aligns across 9 bases. The CDR3 region is CATSRDRGGGNTIYF. The DNA for the CDR3 is TGTGCCACCAGCAGGGACAGGGGCGGCGGAAACACCATATATTTT.